Presented here are 25 T cell receptor beta chains from one specimen sequenced in a study of T cells after yellow fever vaccination. One entry per CDR3 protein results from TCRdb running MiXCR on the 5' RACE reads. The table shows about 300,000 distinct CDR3 sequences, with roughly 6.8% occurring only once. Sample: PBMCs, taken around 45 days after the first yellow fever vaccination. These receptors originate from a man younger than 35 who received the YFV17D yellow fever vaccine.

This clonotype showed up many times. This chain joins TRBV7-9 and TRBJ2-1, with 8 nucleotides matching TRBD1. Trimming at V came to 5 bases and at J to 0 bases, leaving 6 bases not matched to a gene. This CDR3 has 16 residues. Germline V lookup: CDR1 SEHNR, CDR2 FQNEAQ (reference sequence). CDR3 residues: CASSQTTGGSYNEQFF. CDR3 sequence (DNA): TGTGCCAGCAGCCAAACCACAGGGGGCTCCTACAATGAGCAGTTCTTC.

In this sample, this clonotype turned up a few times. The chain employs TRBV7-8 and TRBJ2-5, with 11 bases lining up with TRBD2. In germline, CDR1 is SGHVS, CDR2 FQNEAQ. The CDR3 loop spans 16 amino acids. J was trimmed by 7 bases and V by 2 bases; bases with no gene match: 9. This chain's CDR3 is CASSLSSGGPYATQYF. CDR3 in DNA: TGTGCCAGCAGCTTATCTAGCGGGGGGCCGTATGCGACCCAGTACTTC.

Here the CDR3 reads CASSLTPGGGRDEQFF. CDR3 nucleotides: TGTGCCAGCAGCTTAACCCCGGGGGGGGGTCGGGATGAGCAGTTCTTC. The chain joins TRBV11-3 to TRBJ2-1; 8 bases map to TRBD2. The J segment lost 8 bases and the V segment lost 2 bases, leaving 11 bases of the junction unmatched. The CDR3 consists of 16 residues. CDR1 SGHNT and CDR2 YENEEA come from the germline V gene.

The gene calls are TRBV5-6 and TRBJ1-4; D perhaps matches TRBD1 (5 bases). CDR3 length: 15 residues. V lost 3 bases to trimming and J lost 8 bases, with 17 bases between them. Per germline, CDR1 SGHDT and CDR2 YYEEEE. CDR3: CASSSQGYAGEKLFF. The CDR3 DNA is TGTGCCAGCAGCTCGCAGGGTTATGCTGGCGAAAAACTGTTTTTT. The variable domain in full, completed from reference TRBV5-6 and TRBJ1-4, reads DAGVTQSPTHLIKTRGQQVTLRCSPKSGHDTVSWYQQALGQGPQFIFQYYEEEERQRGNFPDRFSGHQFPNYSSELNVNALLLGDSALYLCASSSQGYAGEKLFFGSGTQLSVL.

This clonotype was detected many times. The rearrangement uses TRBV12-3 or TRBV12-4 and TRBJ2-2; unclear D gene. V lost 2 bases to trimming and J lost 6 bases, with 1 base between them. The CDR3 consists of 11 residues. The chain's CDR3 is CASSLPGELFF. In nucleotides, the CDR3 is TGTGCCAGCAGTTTACCCGGGGAGCTGTTTTTT.

The chain recombines TRBV12-3 or TRBV12-4 with TRBJ1-6; D not resolved. Trimming removed 7 bases at V and 8 bases at J, with 15 bases between. The CDR3 has 14 amino acids. DNA for the CDR3: TGTGCCAGCAAACTCTCGCGGGTTTATTCACCCCTCCACTTT. This codes for CASKLSRVYSPLHF.

This clonotype has more than one count but fewer than ten. V is TRBV12-3 or TRBV12-4 and J is TRBJ2-5, with D maybe TRBD2 (6 bases). Trimming removed 6 bases from V and 0 bases from J, with 14 bases in between. The CDR3 spans 15 residues. This CDR3 is CASSPGTGHQETQYF. In DNA form, the CDR3 reads TGTGCCAGCAGCCCTGGGACTGGACACCAAGAGACCCAGTACTTC.

This clonotype has at least ten counts. This sequence joins TRBV7-9 and TRBJ1-2, with D possibly being TRBD1 (6 bases). The CDR3 runs 13 residues. The germline V gene encodes CDR1 SEHNR and CDR2 FQNEAQ (reference sequence). Between the trimmed V and J ends, which lost 1 base and 4 bases, there was a span of 7 bases. This chain's CDR3 is CASSLGQVYGYTF. The CDR3 DNA sequence: TGTGCCAGCAGCTTAGGACAGGTCTATGGCTACACCTTC.

The chain has TRBV4-1 and TRBJ2-7; D ambiguous. CDR1 MGHRA and CDR2 YSYEKL come from the germline V gene. This CDR3 region has 13 residues. This chain's CDR3 is CASSANVGHEPYV. The CDR3 nucleotides are TGCGCCAGCAGCGCAAATGTGGGCCACGAGCCGTACGTC.

This clonotype has just a few counts. V is TRBV7-6 and J is TRBJ2-3; D ambiguous. In germline, CDR1 is SGHVS, CDR2 FNYEAQ. V lost 5 bases to trimming and J lost 7 bases, with 13 bases between them. The CDR3 spans 13 residues. The CDR3 DNA follows: TGTGCCAGCAGCCCGACGGGCGTGAATACGCAGTATTTT. Translated, it gives CASSPTGVNTQYF.

This clonotype was counted many times. This chain uses TRBV5-1 with TRBJ2-7; TRBD2 agrees at 9 bases. J gave up 5 bases and V 4 bases, and 7 bases lay outside the gene matches. CDR3 length: 14 amino acids. Germline lookup yields CDR1 SGHRS and CDR2 YFSETQ. DNA of the CDR3: TGCGCCAGCAGCCCGGGACTAGCCATCAACGAGCAGTACTTC. The encoded protein is CASSPGLAINEQYF.

The V gene is TRBV19, the J gene TRBJ1-5, with D perhaps matching TRBD1 (5 bases). V shed 1 base and J shed 7 bases, with 8 bases lying between them. The CDR3 length is 13 residues. Germline CDR1 and CDR2: LNHDA and SQIVND (reference sequence). The CDR3 sequence is CASSIGTGQPQHF. CDR3 sequence (DNA): TGTGCCAGTAGTATAGGTACAGGACAGCCCCAGCATTTT.

The chain uses TRBV19 and TRBJ2-7; TRBD1 might be the D (7 bases). V was pared by 5 bases and J by 3 bases, with 14 bases between. There are 14 residues in the CDR3. Looked up from germline, CDR1 is LNHDA and CDR2 is SQIVND (reference sequence). The CDR3 spells CASSLQGGNYEQYF. In DNA form, the CDR3 reads TGTGCCAGTAGTCTCCAGGGGGGAAACTACGAGCAGTACTTC.

The table lists this clonotype with many counts. This chain joins TRBV10-3 and TRBJ1-6; 8 nucleotides agree with TRBD1. CDR1 and CDR2 from the germline V gene are ENHRY and SYGVKD. The CDR3 spans 15 residues. J gave up 8 bases and V 3 bases, and 6 bases lay outside the gene matches. CDR3 coding DNA: TGTGCCATCAGTGACAGGGGGCGTCGGGATTCACCCCTCCACTTT. Its protein product is CAISDRGRRDSPLHF.

The V gene is TRBV7-8, the J gene TRBJ2-1; a weak D match, TRBD1 (6 bases). The V end was cut by 7 bases, the J end by 3 bases, with 19 bases between. Germline V CDR1 and CDR2: SGHVS, FQNEAQ. This CDR3 region has 16 residues. The CDR3 nucleotides are TGTGCCAGCAACAAACACCGGGACAACCTCTACAATGAGCAGTTCTTC. Residues: CASNKHRDNLYNEQFF. Based on the CDR3 plus reference TRBV7-8 and TRBJ2-1, the full variable domain is GAGVSQSPRYKVAKRGQDVALRCDPISGHVSLFWYQQALGQGPEFLTYFQNEAQLDKSGLPSDRFFAERPEGSVSTLKIQRTQQEDSAVYLCASNKHRDNLYNEQFFGPGTRLTVL.

This clonotype came up a few times. The V call is TRBV13, the J call TRBJ1-4; no reliable D call. CDR1 and CDR2 from the germline V gene are PRHDT and FYEKMQ (reference sequence). V dropped 3 bases and J dropped 7 bases, with 15 bases sitting between them. The CDR3 sequence is 15 residues long. This chain's CDR3 is CASSFGRPPGEKLFF. CDR3 coding DNA: TGTGCCAGCAGCTTTGGACGCCCTCCGGGTGAAAAACTGTTTTTT.

This chain links TRBV28 with TRBJ2-3; no firm D call. Germline-derived CDR1 and CDR2 are MDHEN and SYDVKM. Trimming took off 5 bases at V and 11 bases at J, with 14 bases between the two ends. The CDR3 sequence is 12 residues long. This CDR3 is CASSPRVFVQYF. DNA for the CDR3: TGTGCCAGCAGTCCACGGGTCTTCGTGCAGTATTTT.

This clonotype was detected once. The V gene is TRBV7-2, the J gene TRBJ2-3, with D possibly being TRBD2 (6 bases). Trimming shortened V by 8 bases and J by 1 base, and 13 bases separated the two germline ends. The CDR3 extends over 14 amino acids. Germline V gives CDR1 SGHTA, CDR2 FQGNSA. The CDR3 nucleotides are TGTGCCAGCTCGGACTACCTTCGCACAGATACGCAGTATTTT. Its translation: CASSDYLRTDTQYF. Together with reference TRBV7-2 and TRBJ2-3, the CDR3 gives the full variable domain: GAGVSQSPSNKVTEKGKDVELRCDPISGHTALYWYRQSLGQGLEFLIYFQGNSAPDKSGLPSDRFSAERTGGSVSTLTIQRTQQEDSAVYLCASSDYLRTDTQYFGPGTRLTVL.

This clonotype was seen ten or more times. The gene calls are TRBV4-1 and TRBJ2-5; 8 positions match TRBD2. The CDR3 sequence is 16 residues long. Germline V gene data show CDR1 as MGHRA and CDR2 as YSYEKL. J lost 5 bases, V lost 1 base, and 9 bases had no gene match. The DNA for the CDR3 is TGCGCCAGCAGCCAAGGGCGGGGGGCTTTCGCTGAGACCCAGTACTTC. Translation: CASSQGRGAFAETQYF.

CDR3 in DNA: TGCGCCAGCATTGGACAGTCCCAAGAGACCCAGTACTTC. This sequence encodes CASIGQSQETQYF. The gene calls are TRBV5-1 and TRBJ2-5, with D tentatively TRBD1 (6 bases). CDR3 length equals 13 residues. V lost 6 bases to trimming and J lost 1 base, with 10 bases between them. The germline gives CDR1 SGHRS, CDR2 YFSETQ.

The table lists this clonotype with many counts. The chain uses TRBV5-1 and TRBJ2-3, with D unclear. Germline V gene sequence: CDR1 SGHRS, CDR2 YFSETQ. The CDR3 has 14 amino acids. Trimming left V 0 bases short and J 2 bases short, with 7 bases between. The CDR3 reads CASSLGQTTDTQYF. In nucleotides, the CDR3 is TGCGCCAGCAGCTTGGGTCAGACCACAGATACGCAGTATTTT.

The chain couples TRBV20-1 to TRBJ1-3; a weak D match, TRBD1 (6 bases). The CDR3 sequence is 18 residues long. With 2 bases removed from V and 0 bases from J, the gap between germline ends came to 20 bases. CDR1 DFQATT and CDR2 SNEGSKA come from the germline V gene (reference sequence). This CDR3 is CSARPNTQGPVSGNTIYF. The CDR3 coding sequence is TGCAGTGCTAGACCTAACACACAGGGCCCCGTCTCTGGAAACACCATATATTTT.

This clonotype was seen at least ten times. This chain joins TRBV10-3 and TRBJ2-7; D unresolved. The length of the CDR3 is 15 residues. From germline, CDR1 is ENHRY and CDR2 SYGVKD. Trimming removed 0 bases from V and 2 bases from J, with 11 bases in between. The CDR3 DNA sequence: TGTGCCATCAGTGAGTCGCCGGGTGGAACCTACGAGCAGTACGTC. This encodes CAISESPGGTYEQYV.

The chain combines TRBV19 with TRBJ1-1; unclear D gene. Trimming took 3 bases from V and 1 from J, leaving 12 bases between them. This CDR3 region has 15 residues. Germline lookup yields CDR1 LNHDA and CDR2 SQIVND (reference sequence). The CDR3 region is CASSIHPGRNTEAFF. The DNA of the CDR3 is TGTGCCAGTAGTATTCACCCAGGCCGGAACACTGAAGCTTTCTTT.

The V gene is TRBV7-9, the J gene TRBJ2-3; TRBD1 or TRBD2 may be the D gene (6 bases each). Germline CDR1 and CDR2: SEHNR and FQNEAQ (reference sequence). Between the trimmed V and J ends, which lost 0 bases and 5 bases, there was a span of 12 bases. The CDR3 has 15 residues. The CDR3 region is CASSLAGGSLDTQYF. CDR3 nucleotides: TGTGCCAGCAGCTTAGCCGGGGGCAGCCTAGATACGCAGTATTTT.